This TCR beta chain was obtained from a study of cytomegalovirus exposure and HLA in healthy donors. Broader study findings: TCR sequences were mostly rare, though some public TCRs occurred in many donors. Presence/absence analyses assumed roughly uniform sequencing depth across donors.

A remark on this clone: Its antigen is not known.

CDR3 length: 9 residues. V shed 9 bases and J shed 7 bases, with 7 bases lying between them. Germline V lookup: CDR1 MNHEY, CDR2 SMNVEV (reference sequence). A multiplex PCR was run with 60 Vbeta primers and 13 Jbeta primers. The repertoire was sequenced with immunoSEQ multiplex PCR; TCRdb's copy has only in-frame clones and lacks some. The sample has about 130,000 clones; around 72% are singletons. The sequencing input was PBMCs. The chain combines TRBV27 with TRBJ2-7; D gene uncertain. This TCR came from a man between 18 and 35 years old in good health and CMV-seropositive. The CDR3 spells CASSIEQYF. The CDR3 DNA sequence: TGTGCCAGTTCAATTGAGCAGTACTTC.